This is a list of T cell receptor beta chains from one sample in a study of blood T cell repertoires in COVID-19. Data came from immunoSEQ multiplex PCR; TCRdb stores just in-frame clones and leaves some out. The repertoire includes approximately 380,000 clones, around 89% of them detected once, and 0.9% to 1.5% sits in the top ten. The specimen sequenced was PBMCs or T cells enriched from blood (not recorded which). The receptors originated from a woman between 18 and 30 years old who had recovered from COVID-19. The CDR3 runs from the conserved cysteine through the conserved F or W. D genes are given only for firm matches. A clone size is listed for some rows: how often the clone was seen (once, few, many), or a class if it is expanded.

abundance: few
v_gene: TRBV20-1
d_gene: .
j_gene: TRBJ1-4
CDR3aa: CSASPGFTNEKLFF
CDR3nt: TGCAGTGCTAGTCCCGGGTTCACTAATGAAAAACTGTTTTTT

abundance: .
v_gene: TRBV2
d_gene: TRBD1
j_gene: TRBJ1-1
CDR3aa: CASKRDSPEAFF
CDR3nt: TGTGCCAGCAAACGGGACAGCCCTGAAGCTTTCTTT

abundance: .
v_gene: TRBV2
d_gene: TRBD1
j_gene: TRBJ2-2
CDR3aa: CASTGGQGGTGELFF
CDR3nt: TGTGCCAGCACAGGGGGACAGGGGGGCACCGGGGAGCTGTTTTTT

abundance: .
v_gene: TRBV6-5
d_gene: .
j_gene: TRBJ1-1
CDR3aa: CASGTVGVSFF
CDR3nt: TGTGCCAGCGGCACAGTCGGTGTTTCTTTCTTT

abundance: .
v_gene: TRBV28
d_gene: .
j_gene: TRBJ1-5
CDR3aa: CASRISSRGHQPQHF
CDR3nt: TGTGCCAGCAGGATTTCTAGCAGGGGACATCAGCCCCAGCATTTT

abundance: .
v_gene: TRBV24-1
d_gene: TRBD2
j_gene: TRBJ2-3
CDR3aa: CATRGSGGETDTQYF
CDR3nt: TGTGCCACCAGGGGAAGCGGGGGGGAAACAGATACGCAGTATTTT

abundance: .
v_gene: TRBV19
d_gene: .
j_gene: TRBJ1-3
CDR3aa: CASTTAPWGDYGNTIYF
CDR3nt: TGTGCCAGTACTACGGCCCCGTGGGGGGATTACGGAAACACCATATATTTT

abundance: .
v_gene: TRBV7-6
d_gene: TRBD2
j_gene: TRBJ2-2
CDR3aa: CASSLALAGNTGELFF
CDR3nt: TGTGCCAGCAGCTTAGCCCTAGCGGGGAACACCGGGGAGCTGTTTTTT

abundance: few
v_gene: TRBV19
d_gene: TRBD1
j_gene: TRBJ1-6
CDR3aa: CASSPQGVLLLALHF
CDR3nt: TGTGCCAGTAGCCCACAGGGGGTTCTACTTCTGGCCCTCCACTTT

abundance: .
v_gene: TRBV7-3
d_gene: TRBD1
j_gene: TRBJ1-3
CDR3aa: CASSRTGGSDSGNTIYF
CDR3nt: TGTGCCAGCAGCCGAACAGGGGGCAGCGACTCTGGAAACACCATATATTTT

abundance: .
v_gene: TRBV10-3
d_gene: TRBD1
j_gene: TRBJ2-7
CDR3aa: CAIRITGVDEQYF
CDR3nt: TGTGCCATCAGGATAACAGGGGTAGACGAGCAGTACTTC

abundance: .
v_gene: TRBV28
d_gene: TRBD1
j_gene: TRBJ2-7
CDR3aa: CASRDGTGGDSSYEQYF
CDR3nt: TGTGCCAGCAGGGACGGGACAGGGGGGGATTCGAGCTACGAGCAGTACTTC

abundance: once
v_gene: TRBV30
d_gene: TRBD1
j_gene: TRBJ1-3
CDR3aa: CAWRRQGSRNTIYF
CDR3nt: TGTGCCTGGAGGCGACAGGGATCGAGAAACACCATATATTTT

abundance: .
v_gene: TRBV3-1/TRBV3-2
d_gene: .
j_gene: TRBJ1-2
CDR3aa: CASRQRGRRGYTF
CDR3nt: TGTGCCAGCAGGCAGCGGGGGCGACGTGGCTACACCTTC

abundance: .
v_gene: TRBV7-9
d_gene: .
j_gene: TRBJ2-1
CDR3aa: CASSSPAHSNEQFF
CDR3nt: TGTGCCAGCAGCTCCCCCGCGCACAGCAATGAGCAGTTCTTC

abundance: .
v_gene: TRBV13
d_gene: TRBD1
j_gene: TRBJ2-3
CDR3aa: CASSFRYDRGEGYTQYF
CDR3nt: TGTGCCAGCAGCTTCCGCTATGACAGGGGCGAAGGGTACACGCAGTATTTT

abundance: once
v_gene: TRBV7-3
d_gene: TRBD1
j_gene: TRBJ1-1
CDR3aa: CASSRDRLNTEAFF
CDR3nt: TGTGCCAGCAGCCGGGACAGGTTGAACACTGAAGCTTTCTTT

abundance: .
v_gene: TRBV19
d_gene: .
j_gene: TRBJ1-2
CDR3aa: CAGQDRSEGYTF
CDR3nt: TGTGCCGGGCAAGACAGGTCGGAAGGCTACACCTTC

abundance: .
v_gene: TRBV19
d_gene: TRBD1
j_gene: TRBJ1-5
CDR3aa: CASSSLTGGNNQPQHF
CDR3nt: TGTGCCAGTAGTTCGCTGACAGGGGGTAACAATCAGCCCCAGCATTTT

abundance: many
v_gene: TRBV19
d_gene: TRBD2
j_gene: TRBJ2-1
CDR3aa: CASRRGLAEVDEQFF
CDR3nt: TGTGCCAGTCGACGGGGACTAGCGGAGGTCGATGAGCAGTTCTTC

abundance: .
v_gene: TRBV10-2
d_gene: TRBD1
j_gene: TRBJ1-2
CDR3aa: CASRGNRGKGYTF
CDR3nt: TGCGCCAGCAGGGGCAACAGGGGGAAGGGCTACACCTTC

abundance: once
v_gene: TRBV6-5
d_gene: .
j_gene: TRBJ2-2
CDR3aa: CASSHGELFF
CDR3nt: TGTGCCAGCAGCCACGGGGAGCTGTTTTTT

abundance: .
v_gene: TRBV18
d_gene: TRBD1
j_gene: TRBJ2-7
CDR3aa: CASSPRQGPHYEQYF
CDR3nt: TGTGCCAGCTCACCCCGACAGGGTCCACACTACGAGCAGTACTTC

abundance: many
v_gene: TRBV18
d_gene: .
j_gene: TRBJ2-1
CDR3aa: CASSPITAISYNEQFF
CDR3nt: TGTGCCAGCTCACCTATTACAGCAATAAGTTACAATGAGCAGTTCTTC

abundance: .
v_gene: TRBV14
d_gene: TRBD1
j_gene: TRBJ1-2
CDR3aa: CASSQEQGAINYGYTF
CDR3nt: TGTGCCAGCAGCCAAGAACAGGGGGCGATTAACTATGGCTACACCTTC

abundance: .
v_gene: TRBV19
d_gene: TRBD1
j_gene: TRBJ1-1
CDR3aa: CASSIPQGSLIEAFF
CDR3nt: TGTGCCAGTAGTATACCACAGGGGTCACTCATTGAAGCTTTCTTT

abundance: .
v_gene: TRBV4-2
d_gene: TRBD1
j_gene: TRBJ1-2
CDR3aa: CASSLQGGGGYTF
CDR3nt: TGTGCCAGCAGCTTACAGGGGGGTGGTGGCTACACCTTC

abundance: .
v_gene: TRBV18
d_gene: .
j_gene: TRBJ2-2
CDR3aa: CASSLKEITGELFF
CDR3nt: TGTGCCAGCTCACTCAAGGAGATCACCGGGGAGCTGTTTTTT

abundance: .
v_gene: TRBV19
d_gene: .
j_gene: TRBJ1-2
CDR3aa: CASSIGGTYGYTF
CDR3nt: TGTGCCAGTAGTATTGGGGGGACCTATGGCTACACCTTC

abundance: .
v_gene: TRBV5-4
d_gene: TRBD2
j_gene: TRBJ2-5
CDR3aa: CASSPTSGGSQETQYF
CDR3nt: TGTGCCAGCAGCCCTACTAGCGGGGGGTCACAAGAGACCCAGTACTTC

abundance: .
v_gene: TRBV4-2
d_gene: .
j_gene: TRBJ1-6
CDR3aa: CASSQPRGSYNSPLHF
CDR3nt: TGTGCCAGCAGCCAACCCAGAGGATCCTATAATTCACCCCTCCACTTT

abundance: .
v_gene: TRBV4-2
d_gene: .
j_gene: TRBJ1-6
CDR3aa: CASSQERTGGLYNSPLHF
CDR3nt: TGTGCCAGCAGCCAAGAGCGTACGGGGGGATTGTATAATTCACCCCTCCACTTT

abundance: .
v_gene: TRBV4-1
d_gene: .
j_gene: TRBJ1-2
CDR3aa: CASSQGQAHYGYTF
CDR3nt: TGCGCCAGCAGCCAAGGACAGGCACACTATGGCTACACCTTC

abundance: once
v_gene: TRBV19
d_gene: .
j_gene: TRBJ1-1
CDR3aa: CASSILQGPGTEAFF
CDR3nt: TGTGCCAGTAGTATTCTTCAGGGTCCGGGCACTGAAGCTTTCTTT

abundance: .
v_gene: TRBV6-5
d_gene: .
j_gene: TRBJ1-2
CDR3aa: CASSLGRGADYGYTF
CDR3nt: TGTGCCAGCAGTTTAGGGAGGGGCGCAGACTATGGCTACACCTTC

abundance: .
v_gene: TRBV27
d_gene: TRBD2
j_gene: TRBJ2-7
CDR3aa: CATAGGGQNSYEQYF
CDR3nt: TGTGCCACCGCGGGAGGGGGACAGAACTCCTACGAGCAGTACTTC

abundance: .
v_gene: TRBV9
d_gene: TRBD1
j_gene: TRBJ1-1
CDR3aa: CASSAQTGTGEAFF
CDR3nt: TGTGCCAGCAGCGCCCAAACCGGGACAGGTGAAGCTTTCTTT

abundance: .
v_gene: TRBV11-2
d_gene: TRBD1
j_gene: TRBJ1-2
CDR3aa: CASSLEQGAGGYTF
CDR3nt: TGTGCCAGCAGCTTAGAACAGGGGGCTGGAGGCTACACCTTC

abundance: .
v_gene: TRBV5-4
d_gene: TRBD1
j_gene: TRBJ1-6
CDR3aa: CASSTDRGNSPLHF
CDR3nt: TGTGCCAGCAGCACCGACAGGGGCAATTCACCCCTCCACTTT

abundance: .
v_gene: TRBV9
d_gene: .
j_gene: TRBJ2-7
CDR3aa: CASGSRAGQPYGYEQYF
CDR3nt: TGTGCCAGCGGGTCTCGCGCGGGACAGCCCTATGGGTACGAGCAGTACTTC

abundance: few
v_gene: TRBV3-1/TRBV3-2
d_gene: TRBD1
j_gene: TRBJ1-5
CDR3aa: CASSPGTGVQPQHF
CDR3nt: TGTGCCAGCAGCCCCGGGACAGGGGTTCAGCCCCAGCATTTT